The T cell receptor beta chain under discussion was sequenced for a study of cytomegalovirus exposure and HLA in healthy donors. The overall study: In a previous analysis, 117 million unique TCR beta sequences were found from 170 million or so T cells.

The CDR3 is made up of 15 amino acids. CDR1 and CDR2 (germline): SGHVS, FNYEAQ. V was clipped by 5 bases and J by 15 bases; unmatched bases: 12. Both 60 Vbeta primers and 13 Jbeta primers went into the PCR. Measured with immunoSEQ multiplex PCR; TCRdb has only the in-frame clones, and not every one. This table has about 250,000 clones, under 80% appearing once. The chain recombines TRBV7-6 with TRBJ2-4, with 14 bases fitting TRBD2. This clonotype originated in a female donor in good health and CMV-seronegative. The sequencing sample was made of PBMCs. The CDR3 protein is CASSPDPRTSGRPYF. The CDR3 DNA reads TGTGCCAGCAGCCCCGACCCACGGACTAGCGGGAGGCCGTACTTC. Based on the CDR3 plus reference TRBV7-6 and TRBJ2-4, the full variable domain is GAGVSQSPRYKVTKRGQDVALRCDPISGHVSLYWYRQALGQGPEFLTYFNYEAQQDKSGLPNDRFSAERPEGSISTLTIQRTEQRDSAMYRCASSPDPRTSGRPYFGAGTRLSVL.